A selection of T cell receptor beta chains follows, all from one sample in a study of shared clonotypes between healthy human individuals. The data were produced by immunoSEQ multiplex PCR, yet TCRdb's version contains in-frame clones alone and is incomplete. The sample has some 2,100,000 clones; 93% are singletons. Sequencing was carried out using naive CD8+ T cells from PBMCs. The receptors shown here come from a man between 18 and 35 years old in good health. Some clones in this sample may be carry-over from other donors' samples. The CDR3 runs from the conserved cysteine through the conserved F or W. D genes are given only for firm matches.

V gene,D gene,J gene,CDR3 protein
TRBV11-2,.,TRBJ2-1,CASSTTAGVYNEQFF
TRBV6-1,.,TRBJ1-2,CASALEGTPRYGYTF
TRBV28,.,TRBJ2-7,CAHSRGNEQYF
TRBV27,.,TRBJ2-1,CASSSFAREQFF
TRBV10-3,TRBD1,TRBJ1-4,CAISPTGVGEKLFF
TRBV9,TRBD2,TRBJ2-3,CASTEGGRADTQYF
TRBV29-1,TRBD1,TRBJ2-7,CSVEDRDRGLAYEQYF
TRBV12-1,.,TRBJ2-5,CASTFRETQYF
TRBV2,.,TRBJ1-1,CASSPRGPNTEAFF
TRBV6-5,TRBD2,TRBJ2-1,CASSYSEREGYNEQFF
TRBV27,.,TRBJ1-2,CASSFSGKGGYGYTF
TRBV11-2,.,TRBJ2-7,CASSLIVEGTHEQYF
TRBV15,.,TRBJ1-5,CATSSGREPQHF
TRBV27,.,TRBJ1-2,CASSSRNRASVYGYTF
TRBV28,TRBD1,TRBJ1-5,CATDNKRAGGSNQPQHF
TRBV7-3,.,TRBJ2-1,CASSLGSPLGNEQFF
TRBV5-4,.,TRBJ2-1,CASSFGTGRSYNEQFF
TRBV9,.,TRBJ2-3,CASSVGGVDTQYF
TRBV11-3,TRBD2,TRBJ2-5,CASSRSSGGWETQYF
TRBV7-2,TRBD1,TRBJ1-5,CASSDTGGRRRVSNQPQHF
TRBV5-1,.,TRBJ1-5,CASSLDGDGQPQHF
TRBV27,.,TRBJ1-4,CASSFSVNEKLFF
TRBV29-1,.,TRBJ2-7,CSVEAGFPNEQYF
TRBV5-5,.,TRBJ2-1,CASSGETTLPLEQFF
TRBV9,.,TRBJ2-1,CASSSPVALYNEQFF
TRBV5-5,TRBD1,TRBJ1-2,CASSLGQGNYGYTF
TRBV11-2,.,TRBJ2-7,CASSLRSPGYEQYF
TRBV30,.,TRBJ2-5,CAWSVDQETQYF
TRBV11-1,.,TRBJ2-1,CASSRGLNEQFF
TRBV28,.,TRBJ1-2,CASTQGRERNYGYTF
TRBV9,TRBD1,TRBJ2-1,CASSVRDRGNEQFF
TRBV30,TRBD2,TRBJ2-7,CACRLAGAYEQYF
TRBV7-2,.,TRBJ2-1,CASSLGDTISYNEQFF
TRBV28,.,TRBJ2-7,CASSLGERFYEQYF
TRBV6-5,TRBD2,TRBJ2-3,CASSYETSGIDTQYF
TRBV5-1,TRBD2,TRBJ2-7,CASSTPSMREGYEQYF
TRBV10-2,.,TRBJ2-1,CASSEQEYNEQFF
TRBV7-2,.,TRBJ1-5,CASGGGRGSNQPQHF
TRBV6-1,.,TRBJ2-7,CASSEAGTRDF
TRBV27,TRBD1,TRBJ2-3,CASSLLPGQGTSGDTQYF
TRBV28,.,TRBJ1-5,CAEALNSNQPQHF
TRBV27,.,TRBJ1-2,CASSPSAGQRDYGYTF
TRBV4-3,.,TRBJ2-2,CASSQDPITNTGELFF
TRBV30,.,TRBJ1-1,CAWTSPMNTEAFF
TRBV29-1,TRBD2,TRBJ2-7,CSVSSGSAPYEQYF
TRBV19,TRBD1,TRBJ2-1,CASSIRATGGYNEQFF
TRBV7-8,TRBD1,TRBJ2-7,CASSSPRDRGWGEQYF
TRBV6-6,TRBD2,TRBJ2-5,CASSSGTSGRVETQYF
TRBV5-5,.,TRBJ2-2,CASSDVGGSGELFF
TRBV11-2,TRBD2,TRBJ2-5,CASSLDPREGLKETQYF
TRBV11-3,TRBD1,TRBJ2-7,CASSRDSSTRNEQYF
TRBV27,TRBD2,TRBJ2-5,CASRGIAGVQETQYF
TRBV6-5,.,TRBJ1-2,CASTRQGGDYGYTF
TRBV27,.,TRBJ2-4,CASSFLALLAKNIQYF
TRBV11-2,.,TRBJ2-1,CASSAGWNEQFF
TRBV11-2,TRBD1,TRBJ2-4,CASSPGGNIQYF
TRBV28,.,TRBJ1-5,CASRILKGFSNQPQHF